A single sample is the source of the 25 T cell receptor beta chains below, sequenced in a study of breast tumors, draining lymph nodes, adjacent tissues (dated by TCRdb to about 2016). Receptor amplification or capture employed multiplex PCR. Instrument used: Illumina HiSeq 2000. TCRdb reanalyzed the raw reads on its own, using fastp at Q25 for trimming and MiXCR for clone calling, and kept in-frame beta chains. Rows matching on CDR3 protein sequence are summarized as one entry with the most common DNA and genes. The sample table contains approximately 130,000 distinct CDR3 sequences; only one count was recorded for 20% to 25% of them. In total, the top ten clones hold roughly 2.8% of the sample. The lymph node samples were taken from the axillary draining lymph nodes of breast cancer patients. Sequencing was performed on axillary lymph node tissue. All receptors derive from a female donor with breast cancer. Some clones in this sample may be carry-over from other donors' samples.

The V gene is TRBV7-2, the J gene TRBJ2-1; a possible D gene is TRBD2 (7 bases). The germline gives CDR1 SGHTA, CDR2 FQGNSA. This CDR3 comprises 14 residues. V was clipped by 3 bases and J by 6 bases, with 12 bases between them. The CDR3 nucleotides are TGTGCCAGCAGCTTTGCGGCGGGGGCCAATGAGCAGTTCTTC. Protein sequence: CASSFAAGANEQFF. Variable domain in full (rest from reference TRBV7-2 and TRBJ2-1): GAGVSQSPSNKVTEKGKDVELRCDPISGHTALYWYRQSLGQGLEFLIYFQGNSAPDKSGLPSDRFSAERTGGSVSTLTIQRTQQEDSAVYLCASSFAAGANEQFFGPGTRLTVL.

This clonotype was seen at least ten times. The chain uses TRBV28 and TRBJ2-7, with 9 bases that match TRBD1. The germline V gene encodes CDR1 MDHEN and CDR2 SYDVKM. The CDR3 length is 15 residues. V gave up 3 bases and J gave up 4 bases; unmatched junction bases: 7. The CDR3 here is CASSFLGTGQYEQYF. CDR3 coding DNA: TGTGCCAGCAGTTTTTTAGGGACAGGGCAGTACGAGCAGTACTTC. Full variable domain (remainder filled in from reference TRBV28 and TRBJ2-7): DVKVTQSSRYLVKRTGEKVFLECVQDMDHENMFWYRQDPGLGLRLIYFSYDVKMKEKGDIPEGYSVSREKKERFSLILESASTNQTSMYLCASSFLGTGQYEQYFGPGTRLTVT.

This clonotype was observed many times. The chain links TRBV12-3 or TRBV12-4 to TRBJ2-6; D is perhaps TRBD1 (6 bases). The CDR3 totals 15 residues. The V gene lost 7 bases and the J gene lost 1 base, with 11 bases spanning the gap. The CDR3 here is CASTDRSSGANVLTF. In DNA, the CDR3 is TGTGCCAGCACTGACAGGTCTTCTGGGGCCAACGTCCTGACTTTC.

This clonotype occurred once. CDR3 protein: CASSRWTSGSGYEQFF. CDR3 nucleotide sequence: TGTGCCAGCAGCAGATGGACTAGCGGGAGTGGGTATGAGCAGTTCTTC. V usage is TRBV6-4 and J usage is TRBJ2-1, with TRBD2 matching 13 bases. This CDR3 contains 16 residues. Germline V gives CDR1 MRHNA, CDR2 SNTAGT. Trimming cost V 6 bases and J 8 bases; bases outside gene matches: 10.

This clonotype was observed a few times. This chain uses TRBV28 with TRBJ2-1, with D unclear. CDR1 MDHEN and CDR2 SYDVKM come from the germline V gene. Deletions cut 2 bases from V and 8 bases from J, with 16 bases between. The length of the CDR3 is 15 residues. In DNA, the CDR3 is TGTGCCAGCAGTTTAACCCCTGGTGGATGGGATGAGCAGTTCTTC. Its translation: CASSLTPGGWDEQFF.

There are many counts of this clonotype. This chain connects TRBV12-3 or TRBV12-4 to TRBJ2-2; the D is unclear. This CDR3 has 16 amino acids. V shed 3 bases and J shed 1 base, with 12 bases lying between them. This CDR3 reads CASSFIGQVNTGELFF. DNA for the CDR3: TGTGCCAGCAGTTTTATTGGGCAGGTGAACACCGGGGAGCTGTTTTTT.

This clonotype was recorded at least ten times. This rearrangement joins TRBV7-7 to TRBJ2-5; 7 bases line up with TRBD2. Per the germline V gene, CDR1 is SSHAT and CDR2 is FNYEAQ (reference sequence). This CDR3 is built from 15 residues. The trim removed 5 bases at V and 2 bases at J, leaving 8 bases unmatched. CDR3 residues: CASSADTGGQETQYF. The CDR3 DNA reads as TGTGCCAGCAGCGCAGACACGGGGGGACAAGAGACCCAGTACTTC.

J is TRBJ1-2 and V is TRBV5-1, with 8 bases aligning to TRBD1. In germline, CDR1 is SGHRS, CDR2 YFSETQ. The CDR3 totals 15 residues. Trimming removed 3 bases from V and 4 bases from J; junction bases left unmatched: 8. CDR3 coding DNA: TGCGCCAGCAGCTCAACAGGGGGGCCCCGCTATGGCTACACCTTC. It translates to CASSSTGGPRYGYTF.

The V gene is TRBV7-9, the J gene TRBJ2-1, with 8 bases identical to TRBD2. V shed 4 bases, J shed 2 bases, and the junction held 10 bases outside the gene matches. CDR1 and CDR2 (germline): SEHNR, FQNEAQ (reference sequence). The CDR3 consists of 17 residues. CDR3 residues: CASSSLPSGPPYNEQFF. CDR3 nucleotides: TGTGCCAGCAGCTCCCTTCCTAGCGGGCCTCCCTACAATGAGCAGTTCTTC.

With respect to this clonotype: Compared with germline, one end of the junction differs, possibly owing to a read error. The V call is TRBV19, the J call TRBJ1-2; unclear D gene. Germline lookup yields CDR1 LNHDA and CDR2 SQIVND (reference sequence). The CDR3 has 13 residues. Here the CDR3 reads CASSMEQDYGYTF. The CDR3 coding sequence is TGTGCCAGTAGTATGGAACAAGACTACGGCTACACCTTC.

With regard to this clonotype: A much larger clone differs from this one at a single base, so this may be a read error. DNA of the CDR3: TGTGCCAGCAGTTGCGGGACAGGGTCTGACGAGCAGTACTTC. It is translated as CASSCGTGSDEQYF. The chain recombines TRBV6-2 or TRBV6-3 with TRBJ2-7; 9 nucleotides agree with TRBD1. V lost 4 bases to trimming and J lost 5 bases; unmatched junction nucleotides: 6. Germline CDR1 reads MNHEY; CDR2 reads SVGEGT. The CDR3 is 14 residues long.

The table lists this clonotype with a few counts. A read error may be the cause here, since a much bigger clone is one base away. This sequence joins TRBV4-2 and TRBJ2-1; 13 nucleotides align to TRBD2. CDR1 LGHNA and CDR2 YNFKEQ come from the germline V gene. The CDR3 length is 15 residues. CDR3 region: CASSRPGLAGNEQSF. CDR3 bases: TGTGCCAGCAGCCGACCGGGACTAGCGGGAAATGAGCAGTCCTTC.

Many counts were recorded for this clonotype. The chain combines TRBV20-1 with TRBJ2-2; 8 bases agree with TRBD2. J lost 1 base, V lost 3 bases, and 13 bases had no gene match. The CDR3 has 18 residues. Germline V lookup: CDR1 DFQATT, CDR2 SNEGSKA (reference sequence). The CDR3 region has the DNA TGCAGTGCTAGGAACGCGGGGCTTAGCGGGAAGAACACCGGGGAGCTGTTTTTT. Its translation is CSARNAGLSGKNTGELFF.

This clonotype showed up many times. The chain uses TRBV7-9 and TRBJ2-1; D call uncertain. Trimming took off 1 base at V and 9 bases at J, with 10 bases between the two ends. Germline V gene sequence: CDR1 SEHNR, CDR2 FQNEAQ (reference sequence). The CDR3 is 13 amino acids. The CDR3 DNA reads TGTGCCAGCAGCTTAGGGGTGAGACCTGAGCAGTTCTTC. As protein: CASSLGVRPEQFF.

This clonotype was detected ten times or more. The gene calls are TRBV7-2 and TRBJ2-1; D is possibly TRBD2 (6 bases). The V gene's germline CDR1 is SGHTA and CDR2 FQGNSA. This CDR3 region has 15 residues. Trimming took 4 bases from V and 4 from J, leaving 14 bases between them. The DNA of the CDR3 is TGTGCCAGCAGCTCTTTCGCGGGGCCATACAATGAGCAGTTCTTC. Its protein is CASSSFAGPYNEQFF.

The count of this clonotype is one. This CDR3 is missing its conserved last phenylalanine or tryptophan, likely due to a read error. This chain connects TRBV28 to TRBJ2-7; no definite D call. The CDR3 is 12 amino acids. V was trimmed by 4 bases and J by 6 bases, leaving 10 bases between them. Germline CDR1 reads MDHEN; CDR2 reads SYDVKM. The CDR3 nucleotides read TGTGCCAGCAGTTCCGGTCAGACCGAGCAGTACCTC. Protein: CASSSGQTEQYL.

This clonotype was picked up many times. The J gene is TRBJ2-7, the V gene TRBV19; 10 nucleotides match TRBD2. V was pared by 4 bases and J by 2 bases, with 2 bases of the junction left unmatched. The germline V gene encodes CDR1 LNHDA and CDR2 SQIVND (reference sequence). The CDR3 is 14 residues long. CDR3 nucleotides: TGTGCCAGTAGTAGAGCGGGAGGGCCCTACGAGCAGTACTTC. It encodes CASSRAGGPYEQYF.

This clonotype was observed at least ten times. The CDR3: CASTLLAGRQETQYF. The CDR3 DNA reads as TGTGCCAGCACCCTACTAGCGGGAAGGCAAGAGACCCAGTACTTC. The J gene is TRBJ2-5, the V gene TRBV7-9; 10 bases align to TRBD2. V was pared by 7 bases and J by 2 bases, with 7 bases of the junction left unmatched. Germline loops: CDR1 SEHNR, CDR2 FQNEAQ (reference sequence). The CDR3 totals 15 residues.

In its sample, this clonotype was seen many times. V is TRBV5-5 and J is TRBJ2-2; 12 bases line up with TRBD2. CDR1 and CDR2 (germline): SGHKS, YYEKEE (reference sequence). The V gene end was trimmed by 1 base and the J gene end by 1 base; junction bases not matched to a gene: 5. The CDR3 runs 18 residues. DNA for the CDR3: TGTGCCAGCAGCTTGAGACTAGCGGGAGTGATGAACACCGGGGAGCTGTTTTTT. It codes for CASSLRLAGVMNTGELFF.

The rearrangement links TRBV5-6 to TRBJ1-5; D is perhaps TRBD1 (6 bases). V lost 0 bases, J lost 5 bases, and 6 bases lay in between. Per germline, CDR1 SGHDT and CDR2 YYEEEE. The length of the CDR3 is 13 residues. CDR3 in DNA: TGTGCCAGCAGCTTGGGACAGGATCAGCCCCAGCATTTT. Translation gives CASSLGQDQPQHF.

This clonotype was counted ten times or more. The chain employs TRBV25-1 and TRBJ2-1; the match to TRBD1 covers 7 bases. The germline V gene encodes CDR1 MGHDK and CDR2 SYGVNS. CDR3 length: 15 residues. V lost 1 base, J lost 4 bases, and 4 bases stayed unmatched. CDR3 sequence (DNA): TGTGCCAGCAGTGAATCCAGGGGGAATTACAATGAGCAGTTCTTC. Protein: CASSESRGNYNEQFF.

This clonotype was recorded at least ten times. The chain joins TRBV10-2 to TRBJ2-5; TRBD2 aligns across 9 bases. CDR1 and CDR2 from the germline V gene are WSHSY and SAAADI. The trim removed 6 bases at V and 1 base at J, leaving 9 bases unmatched. The CDR3 covers 16 residues. The CDR3 DNA reads TGCGCCAGCAGGGGCCTACTAGCGGGTATCCAAGAGACCCAGTACTTC. Translating gives CASRGLLAGIQETQYF.

This clonotype showed up many times. The chain recombines TRBV7-3 with TRBJ2-2; tentatively, D is TRBD2 (6 bases). CDR3 length equals 14 residues. Germline assignment: CDR1 SGHTA and CDR2 FQGTGA. V dropped 6 bases and J dropped 6 bases, with 14 bases sitting between them. In DNA form, the CDR3 reads TGTGCCAGCAGTGCAGGAGCGGGCCCCGGGGAGCTGTTTTTT. This codes for CASSAGAGPGELFF.

This clonotype was seen more than once but under ten times. The chain has TRBV28 and TRBJ2-1, with 11 bases aligning to TRBD1. Germline V gives CDR1 MDHEN, CDR2 SYDVKM. Trimming removed 6 bases from V and 5 bases from J; junction bases left unmatched: 3. CDR3 length equals 14 residues. The CDR3 DNA reads TGTGCCAGCAGCCGGGACAGGGGGGACAATGAGCAGTTCTTC. It encodes CASSRDRGDNEQFF.

This clonotype appeared many times. This chain links TRBV3-1 with TRBJ2-2, with unresolved D. The CDR3 totals 12 residues. V dropped 0 bases and J dropped 8 bases, with 4 bases sitting between them. Germline lookup yields CDR1 LGHDT and CDR2 YNNKEL (reference sequence). In DNA form, the CDR3 reads TGTGCCAGCAGCCAAGATTGGGGGGAGCTGTTTTTT. Its protein is CASSQDWGELFF.